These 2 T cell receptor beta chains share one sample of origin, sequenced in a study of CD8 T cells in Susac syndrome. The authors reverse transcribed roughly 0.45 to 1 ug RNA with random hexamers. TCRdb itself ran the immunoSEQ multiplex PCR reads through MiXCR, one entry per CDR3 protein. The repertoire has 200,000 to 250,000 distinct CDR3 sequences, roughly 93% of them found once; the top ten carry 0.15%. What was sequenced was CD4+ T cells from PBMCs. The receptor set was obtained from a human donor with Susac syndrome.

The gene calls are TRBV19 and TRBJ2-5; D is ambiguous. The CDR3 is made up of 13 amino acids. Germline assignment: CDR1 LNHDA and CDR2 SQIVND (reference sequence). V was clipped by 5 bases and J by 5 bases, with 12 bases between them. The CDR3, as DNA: TGTGCCAGTAGTCTGGCCCGGGCGGAGACCCAGTACTTC. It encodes CASSLARAETQYF.

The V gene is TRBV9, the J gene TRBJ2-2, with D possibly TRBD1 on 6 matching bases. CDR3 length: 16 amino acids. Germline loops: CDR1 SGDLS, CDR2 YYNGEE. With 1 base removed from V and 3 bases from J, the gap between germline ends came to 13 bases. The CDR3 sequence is CASSVRARQDTGELFF. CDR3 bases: TGTGCCAGCAGCGTAAGGGCGCGACAGGACACCGGGGAGCTGTTTTTT.